This TCR beta chain was recovered during a study of OX40 agonist ivuxolimab in advanced cancers. Study details: An agonistic human IgG2 monoclonal antibody against OX40 (CD134) was given. The study's findings and limits: Circulating CD4+ and CD8+ T cells showed clonal expansion by week 6 at 0.1 to 3.0 mg/kg. Expanded clones were, on average, more numerous among CD8+ T cells than CD4+.

Blood got drawn at baseline, again on cycle 4 day 1, and then on cycle 7 day 1. The junction had 3 bases not matched to a gene; V was cut back by 4 bases and J by 3 bases. The CDR3 runs to 13 residues. Germline V gene sequence: CDR1 SQVTM, CDR2 ANQGSEA. Using immunoSEQ multiplex PCR, the repertoire was profiled, and TCRdb retains in-frame clones only, with some absent. The sample has 60,000 to 100,000 clones, over 80% seen once. As concerns this clone: Antigen: not known.

Material: CD4+ or CD8+ T cells sorted from blood, obtained in a trial of the OX40 agonist ivuxolimab. The rearrangement uses TRBV29-1 and TRBJ2-3, with 8 bases lining up with TRBD2. The receptor's source is an adult with an advanced solid tumor such as melanoma, head and neck, liver or kidney cancer. CDR3 region: CSVVTSGTDTQYF. The CDR3 DNA reads TGCAGCGTTGTTACTAGCGGTACAGATACGCAGTATTTT.